What follows are 20 T cell receptor beta chains derived from one specimen sequenced in a study of shared clonotypes between healthy human individuals. Profiling relied on immunoSEQ multiplex PCR, and the TCRdb table lists in-frame clones only, not all of them. The sample yields a few million clones, 85% to 95% seen once. Sequencing input: naive CD4+ T cells sorted from blood. Subset described: CD45RA+ positively selected. The receptors derive from a man aged 18-30 years in good health.

J is TRBJ2-7 and V is TRBV6-6; a weak D match, TRBD2 (5 bases). There are 11 residues in the CDR3. The germline V and J ends were trimmed by 5 bases and 9 bases, with 11 bases remaining between them. Germline CDR1 is MNHNY and CDR2 is SVGAGI (reference sequence). The CDR3 region has the DNA TGTGCCAGCAGTGACCGGGGAGTGCAGTACTTC. This gives the protein CASSDRGVQYF.

The J gene is TRBJ2-1, the V gene TRBV23-1; D could derive from TRBD1 or TRBD2 (6 bases each). TRBV23-1 is identified as an open reading frame with a role that is uncertain. The CDR3 loop spans 17 amino acids. The V gene lost 2 bases and the J gene lost 0 bases, with 14 bases spanning the gap. In nucleotides, the CDR3 is TGCGCCAGCAGTCAAGGCCGGGGGCTAGTCTCCTACAATGAGCAGTTCTTC. Encoded protein: CASSQGRGLVSYNEQFF.

This clone was picked up one time. The chain is built from TRBV25-1 and TRBJ1-6, with D possibly TRBD1 on 5 matching bases. Germline V gene data show CDR1 as MGHDK and CDR2 as SYGVNS. Trimming cost V 1 base and J 6 bases, with 13 bases left between them. The CDR3 is 16 amino acids. The CDR3, as DNA: TGTGCCAGCAGTGAATCTTCGGCGGGGGGTAATTCACCCCTCCACTTT. Encoded protein: CASSESSAGGNSPLHF. The full variable domain, its missing parts supplied by reference TRBV25-1 and TRBJ1-6, is EADIYQTPRYLVIGTGKKITLECSQTMGHDKMYWYQQDPGMELHLIHYSYGVNSTEKGDLSSESTVSRIRTEHFPLTLESARPSHTSQYLCASSESSAGGNSPLHFGNGTRLTVT.

The rearrangement uses TRBV6-5 and TRBJ2-7, with a tentative D call TRBD2 (7 bases). Trimming removed 7 bases at V and 0 bases at J, with 16 bases between. The CDR3 loop spans 15 amino acids. Germline values: CDR1 MNHEY, CDR2 SVGAGI. CDR3 in amino acids: CASTTGGLDSYEQYF. The CDR3 DNA reads TGTGCCAGCACCACCGGGGGGCTCGACTCCTACGAGCAGTACTTC.

This chain connects TRBV6-6 to TRBJ2-3; the D gene is possibly TRBD2 (6 bases). Germline V CDR1 and CDR2: MNHNY, SVGAGI (reference sequence). The CDR3 runs to 15 residues. V was shortened by 0 bases and J by 2 bases, with 9 bases between the two germline ends. The CDR3 region has the DNA TGTGCCAGCAGTTACTCGGGCGGGGCCACAGATACGCAGTATTTT. Its protein is CASSYSGGATDTQYF.

This chain connects TRBV28 to TRBJ1-6, with no clear D. CDR1 and CDR2 (germline): MDHEN, SYDVKM. The CDR3 contains 12 residues. The V and J ends lost 7 bases and 10 bases respectively, with 11 bases between them. This CDR3 is CASTVTGSPLHF. The CDR3 DNA is TGTGCCAGCACCGTTACGGGATCACCCCTCCACTTT.

V and J are TRBV10-3 and TRBJ2-3, with 7 bases aligning to TRBD1. The CDR3 extends over 15 amino acids. CDR1 and CDR2 from the germline V gene are ENHRY and SYGVKD. J was trimmed by 3 bases and V by 6 bases; bases with no gene match: 9. This CDR3 reads CAIRADRVGTDTQYF. For the CDR3, the DNA is TGTGCCATCAGGGCCGACAGGGTGGGAACAGATACGCAGTATTTT.

The chain recombines TRBV5-5 with TRBJ2-5; 9 bases line up with TRBD2. This CDR3 has 15 residues. Germline V gene data show CDR1 as SGHKS and CDR2 as YYEKEE (reference sequence). Trimming removed 1 base from V and 1 base from J; junction bases left unmatched: 2. CDR3 amino acids: CASSLIAGVQETQYF. CDR3 DNA sequence: TGTGCCAGCAGCTTGATAGCGGGAGTCCAAGAGACCCAGTACTTC.

V is TRBV29-1 and J is TRBJ2-3; D may be TRBD1 (5 bases). The germline V gene has CDR1 SQVTM and CDR2 ANQGSEA. The CDR3 runs to 15 residues. V lost 4 bases and J 0 bases, leaving 14 bases between the germline ends. For the CDR3, the DNA is TGCAGCGTTGTCGTGACAGCAACTAGCACAGATACGCAGTATTTT. Amino acids: CSVVVTATSTDTQYF.

V and J are TRBV30 and TRBJ1-1; D call uncertain. Trimming removed 0 bases from V and 4 bases from J, with 12 bases in between. This CDR3 spans 14 amino acids. Germline V gene sequence: CDR1 GTSNPN, CDR2 SVGIG (reference sequence). The chain's CDR3 is CAWSVRAGSTEAFF. In DNA, the CDR3 is TGTGCCTGGAGTGTACGGGCCGGTAGCACTGAAGCTTTCTTT.

The CDR3 sequence is CATSRDDRKGNGEQFF. The CDR3 coding sequence is TGTGCCACCAGCAGAGATGACCGGAAAGGTAACGGTGAGCAGTTCTTC. The chain has TRBV15 and TRBJ2-1; D ambiguous. The CDR3 sequence is 16 residues long. CDR1 LNHNV and CDR2 YYDKDF come from the germline V gene (reference sequence). Trimming removed 0 bases at V and 9 bases at J, with 18 bases between.

To note about this clone: Other nucleotide sequences from this sample produce the same CDR3. The chain uses TRBV30 and TRBJ2-2; tentative D call: TRBD1 (5 bases). Trimming removed 1 base at V and 1 base at J, with 7 bases between. This CDR3 is built from 14 residues. Germline V gives CDR1 GTSNPN, CDR2 SVGIG (reference sequence). CDR3 loop: CAWSGQLNTGELFF. The DNA for the CDR3 is TGTGCCTGGAGTGGACAGCTGAACACCGGGGAGCTGTTTTTT.

The chain joins TRBV6-1 to TRBJ2-1; a possible D gene is TRBD2 (5 bases). The germline V gene encodes CDR1 MNHNS and CDR2 SASEGT. V was clipped by 3 bases and J by 8 bases, with 17 bases between them. CDR3 length: 15 residues. CDR3 sequence reads: CASSDLPRLGDEQFF. The CDR3 nucleotides read TGTGCCAGCAGTGATCTACCCCGACTGGGAGATGAGCAGTTCTTC.

V gene TRBV6-5 combines with J gene TRBJ2-7, with 7 positions matching TRBD2. The CDR3 spans 11 residues. Per the germline V gene, CDR1 is MNHEY and CDR2 is SVGAGI. V was pared by 2 bases and J by 9 bases, with 1 base of the junction left unmatched. CDR3 coding DNA: TGTGCCAGCAGTTACGGGGGGGGGCAGTACTTC. Encoded protein: CASSYGGGQYF.

The rearrangement uses TRBV7-9 and TRBJ1-2; 10 bases agree with TRBD1. Germline V gene sequence: CDR1 SEHNR, CDR2 FQNEAQ (reference sequence). Trimming at V came to 3 bases and at J to 6 bases, leaving 4 bases not matched to a gene. This CDR3 is built from 14 residues. The CDR3 region is CASSLGQGTHGYTF. The CDR3 DNA sequence: TGTGCCAGCAGCTTGGGACAGGGGACGCATGGCTACACCTTC.

On this clone: Other nucleotide sequences in the sample specify the same CDR3. The chain has TRBV6-6 and TRBJ2-7; D may be TRBD2 (6 bases). V was trimmed by 0 bases and J by 0 bases, leaving 6 bases between them. CDR1 is MNHNY and CDR2 is SVGAGI in the germline V gene (reference sequence). This CDR3 has 14 residues. Written as DNA, the CDR3 is TGTGCCAGCAGTTACTCGGGGGGCTCCTACGAGCAGTACTTC. It yields the protein CASSYSGGSYEQYF.

In this sample, this clone turned up once. CDR3 bases: TGCAGCGTTGAAGACCCCCGGGGGGGTAGCGGGAGTCAGTACTTC. This translates into CSVEDPRGGSGSQYF. The chain employs TRBV29-1 and TRBJ2-5, with 9 positions matching TRBD2. This CDR3 contains 15 residues. J gave up 11 bases and V 0 bases, and 13 bases lay outside the gene matches. Germline CDR1 is SQVTM and CDR2 is ANQGSEA.

CDR3: CSASGTEAFF. The CDR3 region has the DNA TGCAGCGCTTCCGGCACTGAAGCTTTCTTT. The gene calls are TRBV29-1 and TRBJ1-1; no clear D gene. Germline loops: CDR1 SQVTM, CDR2 ANQGSEA. Trimming took 7 bases from V and 4 from J, leaving 7 bases between them. This CDR3 comprises 10 residues.

This chain uses TRBV2 with TRBJ1-4; maybe TRBD1 (5 bases). Trimming removed 5 bases from V and 1 base from J, with 11 bases in between. There are 15 residues in the CDR3. Germline assignment: CDR1 SNHLY and CDR2 FYNNEI. The CDR3 region is CASSPDRGTNEKLFF. CDR3 bases: TGTGCCAGCAGTCCCGACAGAGGAACTAATGAAAAACTGTTTTTT.

V and J are TRBV19 and TRBJ2-5, with TRBD1 matching over 10 bases. From germline, CDR1 is LNHDA and CDR2 SQIVND (reference sequence). J gave up 1 base and V 4 bases, and 6 bases lay outside the gene matches. The CDR3 contains 16 residues. The CDR3 is CASSNRDRGFQETQYF. CDR3 DNA: TGTGCCAGTAGTAATCGGGACAGGGGATTCCAAGAGACCCAGTACTTC.